What follows is one TCR beta chain and its context. Its antigen is still unknown. This sample is drawn from a study of cytomegalovirus exposure and HLA in healthy donors. Findings and limits, study-wide: Rare sequences made up most TCRs, while some public TCRs were found in many donors.

Sequenced by immunoSEQ multiplex PCR; TCRdb stores in-frame clones only, minus some. The repertoire has some 110,000 clones, around 87% of them found once; the top ten carry 4%. The donors belonged to the 120-subject validation cohort, separate from the roughly 670-subject first cohort. Trimming took off 3 bases at V and 5 bases at J, with 11 bases between the two ends. The CDR3 covers 14 residues. The germline V gene encodes CDR1 MNHNS and CDR2 SASEGT. The clonotype was recovered from a woman under 30 in good health and CMV-seropositive. Input material: PBMCs. The V gene is TRBV6-1, the J gene TRBJ2-4; D possibly corresponds to TRBD1 (5 bases). The CDR3 region is CASSDSGRENIQYF. In DNA form, the CDR3 reads TGTGCCAGCAGTGACTCGGGCAGGGAAAACATTCAGTACTTC.